Listed here is a single T cell receptor (beta chain). The V end lost 2 bases, the J end lost 1 base, and 11 bases lay between the germline ends. There are 16 residues in the CDR3. Germline CDR1 and CDR2: SGHAT and FQNNGV. The data derive from a study of blood T cell repertoires in COVID-19. At the level of the study: Material from acute and convalescent COVID-19 was sourced from the United States, Italy and Spain. Sample material is recorded as cDNA or gDNA derived from T cells, B-cell-depleted T cells, or PBMCs.

Original handling: Reference gene primer amplification yielded estimated nucleated cell counts. TCRdb's copy holds only in-frame clones and misses some; the assay was immunoSEQ multiplex PCR. V and J calls and clone size come straight from that table; D and trimming were deduced from the DNA. This sample has fewer than 500,000 clones, with about 90% found just once. This sequence originates from a woman aged 18-29 years with acute COVID-19. Specimen: PBMCs or T cells enriched from blood (not recorded which). The chain uses TRBV11-2 and TRBJ2-2, with TRBD2 as a possible D gene (5 bases). The CDR3 spells CASSLIRTRNTGELFF. The CDR3, as DNA: TGTGCCAGCAGCTTAATCAGGACTCGGAACACCGGGGAGCTGTTTTTT.